The next 11 T cell receptor beta chains were all read from a single sample in a study of identical twins. A single record per CDR3 protein comes from TCRdb applying MiXCR to the 5' RACE reads. The sample has about 520,000 distinct CDR3 sequences, less than 25% seen once. These same data were also listed under a study on T cells expressing NK-cell markers.

Sequenced: CD4+ T cells sorted from blood. The source is a woman aged 18-29 years in good health.

The chain carries TRBV20-1 and TRBJ2-3; D tentatively fits TRBD1 or TRBD2 (5 bases each). Germline V gives CDR1 DFQATT, CDR2 SNEGSKA (reference sequence). V was pared by 5 bases and J by 2 bases, with 17 bases between. The CDR3 totals 15 residues. This CDR3 reads CSAPVGERLTDTQYF. The CDR3 bases are TGCAGTGCTCCCGTGGGGGAGCGTCTCACAGATACGCAGTATTTT.

This clonotype was picked up a small number of times. V usage is TRBV20-1 and J usage is TRBJ2-1, with D uncertain. The V and J ends lost 0 bases and 0 bases respectively, with 12 bases between them. Germline CDR1 is DFQATT and CDR2 is SNEGSKA (reference sequence). The CDR3 loop spans 16 amino acids. The CDR3 spells CSAREQASSSYNEQFF. The CDR3 DNA follows: TGCAGTGCTAGAGAGCAAGCTTCTAGCTCCTACAATGAGCAGTTCTTC.

This clonotype has more than one count but fewer than ten. This chain connects TRBV7-9 to TRBJ1-3, with 7 bases identical to TRBD1. The trim removed 3 bases at V and 0 bases at J, leaving 2 bases unmatched. The CDR3 spans 15 residues. In germline, CDR1 is SEHNR, CDR2 FQNEAQ (reference sequence). CDR3 residues: CASSFDRASGNTIYF. The CDR3 region has the DNA TGTGCCAGCAGCTTCGACAGGGCCTCTGGAAACACCATATATTTT. Full variable domain (outside the CDR3, taken from reference TRBV7-9 and TRBJ1-3): DTGVSQNPRHKITKRGQNVTFRCDPISEHNRLYWYRQTLGQGPEFLTYFQNEAQLEKSRLLSDRFSAERPKGSFSTLEIQRTEQGDSAMYLCASSFDRASGNTIYFGEGSWLTVV.

In its sample, this clonotype was seen many times. The rearrangement uses TRBV10-3 and TRBJ2-1, with D possibly being TRBD2 (6 bases). The germline V gene encodes CDR1 ENHRY and CDR2 SYGVKD. Trimming took 4 bases from V and 8 from J, leaving 12 bases between them. The CDR3 runs 13 residues. CDR3 coding DNA: TGTGCCATCAGTGCAACGCGGGGCGATGAGCAGTTCTTC. Residues: CAISATRGDEQFF.

This clonotype has just a few counts. The chain employs TRBV20-1 and TRBJ2-1; TRBD2 matches 8 bases. This CDR3 is built from 17 residues. Unmatched junction bases numbered 14, after V lost 3 bases and J lost 4 bases. The germline V gene has CDR1 DFQATT and CDR2 SNEGSKA (reference sequence). The CDR3 loop is CSASRWRGVPIYNEQFF. The CDR3, as DNA: TGCAGTGCTAGTCGGTGGCGGGGGGTCCCAATTTACAATGAGCAGTTCTTC.

The chain carries TRBV6-2 or TRBV6-3 and TRBJ2-1; TRBD1 matches 11 bases. This CDR3 has 14 residues. Trimming cost V 2 bases and J 9 bases; bases outside gene matches: 3. Germline lookup yields CDR1 MNHEY and CDR2 SVGEGT. CDR3 nucleotides: TGTGCCAGCAGTTACCCGGGACAGGGGGGTGAGCAGTTCTTC. Translating gives CASSYPGQGGEQFF.

The chain recombines TRBV20-1 with TRBJ2-3; tentatively, D is TRBD1 or TRBD2 (5 bases each). Germline V gene sequence: CDR1 DFQATT, CDR2 SNEGSKA (reference sequence). The CDR3 is 14 residues long. V lost 7 bases and J 6 bases, leaving 20 bases between the germline ends. In DNA, the CDR3 is TGCAGTGTTTCCGCCGGGACCCTATCTGATACGCAGTATTTT. As protein: CSVSAGTLSDTQYF.

The chain carries TRBV6-7 and TRBJ2-1, with 7 bases that match TRBD2. TRBV6-7 is sorted into the ORF group, with uncertain function. This CDR3 region has 17 residues. V lost 4 bases to trimming and J lost 3 bases; unmatched junction nucleotides: 12. The CDR3 protein is CASSSSLVRDYYNEQFF. The CDR3 bases are TGTGCCAGCAGTTCCTCTCTTGTCCGGGACTACTACAATGAGCAGTTCTTC.

This chain uses TRBV13 with TRBJ1-2; D remains unclear. With 5 bases removed from V and 5 bases from J, the gap between germline ends came to 12 bases. The CDR3 consists of 13 residues. CDR1 PRHDT and CDR2 FYEKMQ come from the germline V gene (reference sequence). DNA of the CDR3: TGTGCCAGCAGCCCTTGGACGGATTATGGCTACACCTTC. Translation gives CASSPWTDYGYTF.

The rearrangement links TRBV5-1 to TRBJ2-7; 7 bases agree with TRBD1. CDR1 and CDR2 (germline): SGHRS, YFSETQ. This CDR3 comprises 14 residues. Germline trimming cut 2 bases from V and 5 bases from J; bases unmatched to any gene: 7. The CDR3 loop is CASSLGTAGDEQYF. CDR3 bases: TGCGCCAGCAGCTTAGGGACAGCAGGGGACGAGCAGTACTTC.

This clonotype was seen only a few times. This chain connects TRBV20-1 to TRBJ2-4; TRBD2 matches 8 bases. The germline CDR1 and CDR2 sequences are DFQATT and SNEGSKA (reference sequence). This CDR3 is 17 amino acids long. V was clipped by 0 bases and J by 0 bases; unmatched bases: 7. The CDR3 loop reads CSAREYSGNLAKNIQYF. As DNA, the CDR3 is TGCAGTGCTAGAGAATATAGCGGGAACCTAGCCAAAAACATTCAGTACTTC.